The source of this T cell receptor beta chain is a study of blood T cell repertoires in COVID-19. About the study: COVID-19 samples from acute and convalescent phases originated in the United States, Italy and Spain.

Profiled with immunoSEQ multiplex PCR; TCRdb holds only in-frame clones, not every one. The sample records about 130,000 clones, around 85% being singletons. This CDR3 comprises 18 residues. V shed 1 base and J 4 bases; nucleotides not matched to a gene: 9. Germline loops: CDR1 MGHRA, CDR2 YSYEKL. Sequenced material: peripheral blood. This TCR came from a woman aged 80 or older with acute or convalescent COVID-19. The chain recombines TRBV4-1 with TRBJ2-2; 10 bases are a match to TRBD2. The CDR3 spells CASSQGRLAGHSTGELFF. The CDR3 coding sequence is TGCGCCAGCAGCCAAGGGAGACTAGCGGGTCACAGCACCGGGGAGCTGTTTTTT.